This TCR beta chain was recorded in a study of blood T cell repertoires in COVID-19 (dated by TCRdb to about 2020). About the investigation overall: Collaborator samples came from the United States, Italy and Spain and covered acute and convalescent phases of COVID-19. The material from the prospective study consisted of cDNA or gDNA derived from T cells, B-cell-depleted T cells, or PBMCs. Subjects who had been exposed to COVID-19, were actively infected with it, or had recovered from it provided the deeply sampled blood TCRbeta repertoires that made up the dataset. The repertoires were made available in a free public database intended to serve as a resource for research on the immune response to SARS-CoV-2. The samples were drawn from the first 160 participants of the ongoing ImmuneRACE study and from about 1,200 subjects provided by 6 global collaborators. Nearly every sample came with metadata listing a de-identified subject ID, COVID-19 status, age in years and sex. Where available, HLA class I and class II types were obtained from metadata supplied by the sample provider rather than from assay-based typing.

What the research found in general, with its limitations: The amount of clinical and demographic metadata varied by source and participant and was provided uncurated.

CDR1 is given as LGHNT and CDR2 as FRNRAP, both from the germline V gene. The CDR3 spans 14 residues, from the cysteine through the phenylalanine. Only the CDR3 region is kept as DNA, spanning 42 bases read in frame from base 1. The germline ends are 12 bases apart after V is trimmed by 2 bases and J by 5 bases. As concerns this clone: Its specific antigen is unknown. Base qualities are missing; no much larger clone stands one base away.

TCRbeta CDR3 regions were amplified from genomic DNA by means of the immunoSEQ Assay, a bias-controlled multiplex PCR. On the study's bioinformatics: Nucleated cell counts per sample were estimated from amplification of reference gene primers within the assay. To quantify the absolute abundance of each unique TCRbeta CDR3 rearrangement, sequence reads were collapsed and filtered. For each sample, productive Simpson clonality was calculated as the square root of Simpson's diversity index over productive rearrangements. What TCRdb holds here is the immuneACCESS table cut down to in-frame rearrangements. Part of the clones is not present; checked against another copy, under half of the missing clones reflect an unresolved V gene, and the others are unexplained. V and J calls and clone size follow that table, whereas D and trimming were derived from the DNA. The sample table shows fewer than 35,000 clones, and around 93% are seen once. The ten largest clones capture approximately 9.6% of the sample.

Each collaborating institution followed its own protocols to collect whole blood in K2EDTA tubes. For TCRbeta analysis, collaborator samples were shipped as frozen whole blood, as isolated PBMCs, or as DNA extracted from either sample type. Recombination linked TRBV12-5 to TRBJ1-1; TRBD1 could be the D gene, as 5 bases match. Sequencing used peripheral blood. The clonotype was recovered from a human donor with active COVID-19. The donor label of this sample is uncertain. The CDR3 reads as follows: CASGLPGGGTEAFF. The DNA reads TGTGCTAGTGGTTTGCCTGGTGGGGGGACTGAAGCTTTCTTT.